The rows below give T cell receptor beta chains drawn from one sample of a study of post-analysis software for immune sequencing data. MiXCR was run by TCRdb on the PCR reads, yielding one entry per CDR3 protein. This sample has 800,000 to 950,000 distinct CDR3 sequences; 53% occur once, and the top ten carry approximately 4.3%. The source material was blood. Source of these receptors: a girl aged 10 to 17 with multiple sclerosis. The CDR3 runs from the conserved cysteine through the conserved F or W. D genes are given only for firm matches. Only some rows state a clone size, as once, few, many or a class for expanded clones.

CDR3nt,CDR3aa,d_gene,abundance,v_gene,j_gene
TGCGCCAGCAGCTTCTCCCAGGGGGCCTATGGCTACACCTTC,CASSFSQGAYGYTF,TRBD1,NA,TRBV5-1,TRBJ1-2
TGTGCCAGCAGCTTAGTCGGCGCTAGCGGGGGACTCATGACCCAGTACTTC,CASSLVGASGGLMTQYF,TRBD2,NA,TRBV7-2,TRBJ2-5
TGCAGCGCACGGGACATCATAAACCAAGAGACCCAGTACTTC,CSARDIINQETQYF,NA,few,TRBV29-1,TRBJ2-5
TGCAGCGGGGGTGGACATAACGCCCATGGCTACACCTTC,CSGGGHNAHGYTF,NA,NA,TRBV29-1,TRBJ1-2
TGTGCCAGCAGCTTCGGGGACAGACTAACAGATACGCAGTATTTT,CASSFGDRLTDTQYF,TRBD1,NA,TRBV5-6,TRBJ2-3
TGTGCCAGCAGCCGGGGGGGACTAGCTAGGTACGAGCAGTACTTC,CASSRGGLARYEQYF,TRBD2,NA,TRBV5-6,TRBJ2-7
TGTGCCAGCAGCTTAGGCCCGCAGGATACGCAGTATTTT,CASSLGPQDTQYF,NA,once,TRBV5-5,TRBJ2-3
TGTGCCAGCACCTCGGGAAGCTATGGCTACACCTTC,CASTSGSYGYTF,NA,NA,TRBV7-2,TRBJ1-2
TGTGCCAGCAGCTTATGGCCGCCGGGCCCTACGCAGTATTTT,CASSLWPPGPTQYF,NA,NA,TRBV7-9,TRBJ2-3
TGTGCCAGCAGGCCTGCGGGAGGAGGCACAGATACGCAGTATTTT,CASRPAGGGTDTQYF,TRBD2,NA,TRBV12-3/TRBV12-4,TRBJ2-3
TGTGCCAGCAGCTTATCGAGCGGGAGCTTACTTAGTGAGCAGTTCTTC,CASSLSSGSLLSEQFF,TRBD2,once,TRBV7-9,TRBJ2-1
TGCGCCAGCAGCCCTAACCAGGGAGGGCCCTACGAGCAGTACTTC,CASSPNQGGPYEQYF,TRBD2,few,TRBV5-1,TRBJ2-7
TGTGCCAGCAGGACGCCAGGGAACACTGAAGCTTTCTTT,CASRTPGNTEAFF,NA,NA,TRBV6-5,TRBJ1-1
TGTGCCATCAGTGAAACCCGGTTCCAAGAGACCCAGTACTTC,CAISETRFQETQYF,NA,NA,TRBV10-3,TRBJ2-5
TGCGCCAGCAGCCAAATTTGGTTTTCACCTGATGGCTACACCTTC,CASSQIWFSPDGYTF,NA,few,TRBV4-1,TRBJ1-2
TGTGCCACCAGCAGAGGAAGAGGAGCCCAAGAGACCCAGTACTTC,CATSRGRGAQETQYF,NA,NA,TRBV15,TRBJ2-5
TGCAGCGGGCAGACAGGGGGCGAGCAGTACTTC,CSGQTGGEQYF,TRBD1,NA,TRBV29-1,TRBJ2-7
TGCGCCAGCAGCCGCGAGACAGGAACCAACTCTGGGGCCAACGTCCTGACTTTC,CASSRETGTNSGANVLTF,NA,NA,TRBV4-1,TRBJ2-6
TGTGCCACCAGCAGAGAACAGACCGCCCCAGAGACCCAGTACTTC,CATSREQTAPETQYF,NA,NA,TRBV15,TRBJ2-5
TGTGCCAGCAGTGAGTTCAGGGGGCCTGGGGCCAACGTCCTGACTTTC,CASSEFRGPGANVLTF,TRBD1,NA,TRBV2,TRBJ2-6
TGTGCCAGCAGCTTAGAAGGGGGCCAACAGCCCCAGCATTTT,CASSLEGGQQPQHF,TRBD1,NA,TRBV7-9,TRBJ1-5
TGCGCCAGCAGCTTGGAGGGAGAAGGGTACGAGCAGTACTTC,CASSLEGEGYEQYF,NA,NA,TRBV5-1,TRBJ2-7
TGTGCCAGCAGAGCGGACAGCACAGATACGCGGTATTTT,CASRADSTDTRYF,NA,NA,TRBV6-1,TRBJ2-3
TGTGCCAGCAGTTACTCACTTGCCCGTCAGGGTTACGGCTACACCTTC,CASSYSLARQGYGYTF,NA,NA,TRBV6-5,TRBJ1-2
TGTGCCAGCAGCGGGTCGTCTAGCGGGGATGGAGATACGCAGTATTTT,CASSGSSSGDGDTQYF,TRBD2,NA,TRBV9,TRBJ2-3
TGCAGCGTTGAACCAACCGAGGTCTACACCTTC,CSVEPTEVYTF,NA,NA,TRBV29-1,TRBJ1-2
TGCAGTGCTAGAGATGATCTGGAGACCCAGTACTTC,CSARDDLETQYF,NA,NA,TRBV20-1,TRBJ2-5
TGTGCCAGACTCGTATTAGGACAGGGGAGAGGGGAGCAGTACTTC,CARLVLGQGRGEQYF,TRBD1,NA,TRBV27,TRBJ2-4
TGCAGTGCTAGCACCTCGGATACGCAGTATTTT,CSASTSDTQYF,NA,few,TRBV20-1,TRBJ2-3
TGCAGTGCTAGAGATGGACAGGGGTATGGAGAGCAGTACTTC,CSARDGQGYGEQYF,TRBD1,NA,TRBV20-1,TRBJ2-7
TGCAGTCTCCGAGATGGAGGGACTACCCAAAACATTCAGTACTTC,CSLRDGGTTQNIQYF,TRBD2,NA,TRBV20-1,TRBJ2-4
TGTGCCAGCAGTCAAACAGGGTTAGAAGCTTTCTTT,CASSQTGLEAFF,NA,NA,TRBV7-9,TRBJ1-1
TGTGCCAGCAGTGATTTTCGGCGGAGCTCCTACAATGAGCAGTTCTTC,CASSDFRRSSYNEQFF,NA,NA,TRBV25-1,TRBJ2-1
TGTGCCAGCAGCTTGGACAGGGGGAACACTGAAGCTTTCTTT,CASSLDRGNTEAFF,TRBD1,many,TRBV5-1,TRBJ1-1
TGTGCCAGCAGCCCAGGCCCCGTCCCCGTCCATGAGCAGTTCTTC,CASSPGPVPVHEQFF,NA,NA,TRBV7-9,TRBJ2-1
TGTGCCTTGGCAGAGACAGCGAACTACGAGCAGTACTTC,CALAETANYEQYF,NA,NA,TRBV11-3,TRBJ2-7
TGCAGCGTTGTGGGCAGGGGGCAAGAGACCCAGTACTTC,CSVVGRGQETQYF,TRBD1,NA,TRBV29-1,TRBJ2-5
TGTGCCAGCAGTTTTGGCGGGGGCATAGATGGCTACACCTTC,CASSFGGGIDGYTF,NA,NA,TRBV12-3/TRBV12-4,TRBJ1-2
TGTGCCAGCAGCTTAGCTTGGGCGGACGATGAGCAGTTCTTC,CASSLAWADDEQFF,NA,NA,TRBV7-2,TRBJ2-1
TGCAGTGAGCAGGGGGGTAGCACAGATACGCAGTATTTT,CSEQGGSTDTQYF,NA,NA,TRBV20-1,TRBJ2-3
TGTGCCAGCAGCTTAGCCGGGACTAGCGGGGTTGAGCAGTTCTTC,CASSLAGTSGVEQFF,TRBD2,NA,TRBV7-6,TRBJ2-1
TGTGCTAGTGGTTTGGGGGACAGCTCCCTCCCGCGTAAAGAGACCCAGTACTTC,CASGLGDSSLPRKETQYF,TRBD1,few,TRBV12-5,TRBJ2-5
TGCGCCAGCAGCTTGGCCGCGTCAGGGGACAGAACCTACGAGCAGTACTTC,CASSLAASGDRTYEQYF,TRBD1,NA,TRBV5-1,TRBJ2-7
TGCGCCAGCAGCCATGCCCTGGAGGGCGGTGGCTACACCTTC,CASSHALEGGGYTF,NA,NA,TRBV5-1,TRBJ1-2